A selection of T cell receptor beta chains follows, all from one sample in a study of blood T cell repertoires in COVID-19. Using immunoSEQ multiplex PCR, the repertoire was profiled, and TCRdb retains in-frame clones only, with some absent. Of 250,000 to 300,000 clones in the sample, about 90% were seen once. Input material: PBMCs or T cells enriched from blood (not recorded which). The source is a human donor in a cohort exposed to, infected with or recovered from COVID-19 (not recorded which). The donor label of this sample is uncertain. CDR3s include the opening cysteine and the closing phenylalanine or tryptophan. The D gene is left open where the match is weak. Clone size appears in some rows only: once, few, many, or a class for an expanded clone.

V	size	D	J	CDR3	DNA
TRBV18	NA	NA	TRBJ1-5	CASSPSAWSPESNQPQHF	TGTGCCAGCTCACCTTCTGCGTGGAGCCCGGAAAGCAATCAGCCCCAGCATTTT
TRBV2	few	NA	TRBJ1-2	CASSEAELGRGVDGYTF	TGTGCCAGCAGTGAAGCAGAATTAGGGCGGGGCGTTGATGGCTACACCTTC
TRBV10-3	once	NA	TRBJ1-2	CAISEEGKAGYTF	TGTGCCATCAGTGAGGAGGGTAAGGCTGGCTACACCTTC
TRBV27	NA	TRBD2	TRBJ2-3	CASTPGGSDTQYF	TGTGCCAGCACTCCCGGGGGGTCAGATACGCAGTATTTT
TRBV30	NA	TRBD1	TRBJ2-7	CAWSVRLGTGGYEQYF	TGTGCCTGGAGTGTACGGCTCGGGACAGGGGGCTACGAGCAGTACTTC
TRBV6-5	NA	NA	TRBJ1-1	CASTSSHSYTEAFF	TGTGCCAGCACGTCAAGTCACAGCTACACTGAAGCTTTCTTT
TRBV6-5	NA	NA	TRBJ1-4	CASSSQGATNEKLFF	TGTGCCAGCAGTTCTCAGGGTGCAACTAATGAAAAACTGTTTTTT
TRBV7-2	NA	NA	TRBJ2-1	CASSQGLPPNTNNEQFF	TGTGCCAGCAGCCAGGGACTCCCCCCCAATACCAACAATGAGCAGTTCTTC
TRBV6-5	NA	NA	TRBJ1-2	CASSYSNGRDYGYTF	TGTGCCAGCAGTTACTCGAACGGCAGGGACTATGGCTACACCTTC
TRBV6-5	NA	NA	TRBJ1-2	CASRAFTNYGYTF	TGTGCCAGTCGAGCGTTCACTAACTATGGCTACACCTTC
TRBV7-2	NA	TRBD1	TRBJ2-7	CASSQRQGSYEQYF	TGTGCCAGCAGCCAGCGACAGGGCTCCTACGAGCAGTACTTC
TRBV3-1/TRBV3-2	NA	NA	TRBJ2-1	CASSPSLTSQQFF	TGTGCCAGCAGCCCATCGCTAACCTCCCAGCAGTTCTTC
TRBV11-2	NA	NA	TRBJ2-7	CASSSREHGGHYEQYF	TGTGCCAGCAGCTCTCGTGAGCACGGAGGTCACTACGAGCAGTACTTC
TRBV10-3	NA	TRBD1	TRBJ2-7	CAISHSGTGKEQYF	TGTGCCATCAGTCATTCCGGGACAGGGAAAGAGCAGTACTTC
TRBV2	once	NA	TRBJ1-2	CASSTQGLKGYTF	TGTGCCAGCAGTACCCAGGGGCTTAAGGGCTACACCTTC
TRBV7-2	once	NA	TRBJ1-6	CASSLGRGITPLHF	TGTGCCAGCAGCCTCGGCCGGGGGATTACACCCCTCCACTTT
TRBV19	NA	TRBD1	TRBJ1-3	CASSLQDRGGNTIYF	TGTGCCAGTAGTCTACAGGACAGGGGGGGAAACACCATATATTTT
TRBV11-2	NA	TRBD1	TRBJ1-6	CASRTGTGGRSPLHF	TGTGCCAGCCGCACCGGGACAGGGGGCCGTTCACCCCTCCACTTT
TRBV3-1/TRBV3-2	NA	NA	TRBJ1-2	CASSRYPQGPALSYGYTF	TGTGCCAGCAGCCGGTACCCACAGGGCCCGGCGCTGAGCTATGGCTACACCTTC
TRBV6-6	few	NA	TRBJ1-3	CASSLGGTIYF	TGTGCCAGCAGCCTAGGGGGCACCATATATTTT
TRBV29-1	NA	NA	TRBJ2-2	CSTGGSYTGELFF	TGCAGCACCGGGGGATCGTACACCGGGGAGCTGTTTTTT
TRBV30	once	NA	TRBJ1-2	CAHGGATYGYTF	TGTGCCCACGGGGGAGCGACATATGGCTACACCTTC
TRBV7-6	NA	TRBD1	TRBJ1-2	CASSSGQDGGYTF	TGTGCCAGCAGCTCGGGACAGGACGGGGGCTACACCTTC
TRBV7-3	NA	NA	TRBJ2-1	CASSLGGAVNEQFF	TGTGCCAGCAGCTTAGGGGGGGCTGTTAATGAGCAGTTCTTC
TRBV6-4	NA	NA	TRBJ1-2	CASSEAGYTF	TGTGCCAGCAGTGAAGCTGGCTACACCTTC
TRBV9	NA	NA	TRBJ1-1	CASSVGLPGAAFF	TGTGCCAGCAGCGTAGGGCTCCCAGGGGCAGCTTTCTTT
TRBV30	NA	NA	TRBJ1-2	CAWSPLTGDGYTF	TGTGCCTGGAGCCCCTTGACAGGTGATGGCTACACCTTC
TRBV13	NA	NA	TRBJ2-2	CASSLGSSENTGELFF	TGTGCCAGCAGCTTAGGGTCTAGCGAGAACACCGGGGAGCTGTTTTTT
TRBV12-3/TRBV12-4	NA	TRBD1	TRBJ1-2	CGTSLGTGRGYTF	TGTGGAACATCTTTGGGGACAGGGAGAGGCTACACCTTC
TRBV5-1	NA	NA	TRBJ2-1	CASSLGSYNEQFF	TGCGCCAGCAGCTTGGGGAGCTACAATGAGCAGTTCTTC
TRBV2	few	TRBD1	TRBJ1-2	CASDGDRATSDGYTF	TGTGCCAGCGACGGGGACAGGGCAACCTCCGATGGCTACACCTTC
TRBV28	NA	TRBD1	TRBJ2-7	CASSLWGEQGAHEQYF	TGTGCCAGCAGTTTATGGGGCGAACAGGGGGCTCACGAGCAGTACTTC
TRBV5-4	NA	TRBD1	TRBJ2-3	CASSLGPGGMFDTQYF	TGTGCCAGCAGCTTGGGTCCAGGGGGTATGTTTGATACGCAGTATTTT
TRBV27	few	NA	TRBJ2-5	CASSLSPQGTQYF	TGTGCCAGCAGTTTATCCCCTCAGGGGACCCAGTACTTC
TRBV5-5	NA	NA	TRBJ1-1	CASHVRQTNTEAFF	TGTGCCAGCCACGTCAGACAGACGAACACTGAAGCTTTCTTT
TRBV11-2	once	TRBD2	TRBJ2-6	CASSLAGGGGANVLTF	TGTGCCAGCAGCTTAGCCGGCGGGGGTGGGGCCAACGTCCTGACTTTC
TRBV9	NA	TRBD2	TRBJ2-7	CASSSGGLRGGSYEQYF	TGTGCCAGCAGCTCAGGAGGGTTGCGGGGGGGCTCCTACGAGCAGTACTTC
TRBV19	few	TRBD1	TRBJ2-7	CASRPRTGEPYEQYF	TGTGCCAGTAGACCCCGGACAGGCGAACCCTACGAGCAGTACTTC
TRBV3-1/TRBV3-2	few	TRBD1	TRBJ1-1	CASTLTGVNTEAFF	TGTGCCAGCACCTTGACAGGGGTAAACACTGAAGCTTTCTTT
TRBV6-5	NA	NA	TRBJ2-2	CASVPQGNTGELFF	TGTGCCAGCGTCCCCCAGGGGAACACCGGGGAGCTGTTTTTT
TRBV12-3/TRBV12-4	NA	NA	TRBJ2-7	CASTQGSWYEQYF	TGTGCCAGCACCCAGGGGAGTTGGTACGAGCAGTACTTC
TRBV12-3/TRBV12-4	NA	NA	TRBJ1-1	CASRLQGTTEAFF	TGTGCCAGCAGACTACAGGGCACGACTGAAGCTTTCTTT
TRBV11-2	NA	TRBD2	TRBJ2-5	CASSLGDSGGPQETQYF	TGTGCCAGCAGCTTAGGTGATAGCGGGGGGCCCCAAGAGACCCAGTACTTC
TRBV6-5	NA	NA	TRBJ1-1	CASNAGVPLTEAFF	TGTGCCAGCAACGCGGGGGTACCATTGACTGAAGCTTTCTTT
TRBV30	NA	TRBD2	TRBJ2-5	CAWSGWGGQETQYF	TGTGCCTGGAGTGGGTGGGGGGGTCAAGAGACCCAGTACTTC
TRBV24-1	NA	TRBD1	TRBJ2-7	CATPRQGVDEQYF	TGTGCCACCCCGAGGCAGGGGGTCGACGAGCAGTACTTC